Given below is one TCR beta chain in context. The source of the sample is a study of blood T cell repertoires in COVID-19. Clones were sequenced by immunoSEQ multiplex PCR, and TCRdb holds only the in-frame ones, with some missing. The table has tens of thousands of clones, around nine tenths seen once. This CDR3 is built from 15 residues. The germline V gene encodes CDR1 LGHNA and CDR2 YNFKEQ. Trimming cost V 1 base and J 0 bases, with 9 bases left between them. The V and J genes are TRBV4-2 and TRBJ1-2, with D unclear. Sequences were obtained from peripheral blood. This sequence originates from a man in his 70s with active or convalescent COVID-19. The CDR3 nucleotides read TGTGCCAGCAGCCAAGCTTTCGGAGCTAACTATGGCTACACCTTC. Encoded protein: CASSQAFGANYGYTF.